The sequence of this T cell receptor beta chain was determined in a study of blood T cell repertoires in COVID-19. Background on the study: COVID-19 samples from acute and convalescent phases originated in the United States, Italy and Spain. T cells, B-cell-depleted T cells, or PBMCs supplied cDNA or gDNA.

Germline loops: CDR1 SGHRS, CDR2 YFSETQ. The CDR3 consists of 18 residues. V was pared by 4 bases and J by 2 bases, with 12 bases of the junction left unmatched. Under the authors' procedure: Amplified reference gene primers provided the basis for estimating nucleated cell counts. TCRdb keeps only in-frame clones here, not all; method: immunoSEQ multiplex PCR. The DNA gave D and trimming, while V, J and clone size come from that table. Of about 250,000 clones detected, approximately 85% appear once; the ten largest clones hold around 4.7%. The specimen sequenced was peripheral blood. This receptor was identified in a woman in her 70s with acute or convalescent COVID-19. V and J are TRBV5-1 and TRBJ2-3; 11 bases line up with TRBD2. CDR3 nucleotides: TGCGCCAGCAGCGTGGCGGGCACTAGCGGGGGTCTCACAGATACGCAGTATTTT. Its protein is CASSVAGTSGGLTDTQYF.